The present T cell receptor beta chain was sequenced within a study of CD8 T cells in ankylosing spondylitis. Unmatched junction bases numbered 10, after V lost 0 bases and J lost 1 base. From germline, CDR1 is DFQATT and CDR2 SNEGSKA (reference sequence). CDR3 length: 17 amino acids. Libraries of TCR beta came from quantitative 5'-RACE with molecular barcodes. TCRdb reprocessed the 5' RACE reads with MiXCR, giving one entry per CDR3 protein. Among some 200,000 distinct CDR3 sequences listed, about 13% were seen once. Sequencing was performed on blood, either unsorted or a sorted T cell fraction (not recorded which). J is TRBJ2-7 and V is TRBV20-1, with 9 bases fitting TRBD2. The receptor comes from a male donor with ankylosing spondylitis or in good health (not recorded which). The DNA for the CDR3 is TGCAGTGCTAGAGACCTCTTTGTGAGCGGGAGGTCCTACGAGCAGTACTTC. Translation: CSARDLFVSGRSYEQYF.